The entry below gives a single T cell receptor beta chain sequence along with its context. TCRdb reprocessed the 5' RACE reads via MiXCR and lists one record per CDR3 protein. Among 62,000 or so distinct CDR3 sequences listed, almost 30% were seen once. CDR1 is SGHRS and CDR2 is YFSETQ in the germline V gene. CDR3 length equals 14 residues. The V gene end was trimmed by 3 bases and the J gene end by 8 bases; junction bases not matched to a gene: 7. Sequenced material: tumor-infiltrating naive CD4+ T cells sorted from the breast tumor. Subset in this sample: naive CD4+ T cells, CD4+CD45RA+CD25-. The J gene is TRBJ1-2, the V gene TRBV5-1; 10 bases fit TRBD1. The TCR comes from a female donor with breast cancer. The CDR3 DNA follows: TGCGCCAGCAGCTGGGAAGACAGGGGGCGCGGCTACACCTTC. This encodes CASSWEDRGRGYTF.